This TCR beta chain came from a study of graft-versus-host responses after intestinal transplantation. CDR3 length: 14 residues. The germline V gene encodes CDR1 SGHRS and CDR2 YFSETQ. J was trimmed by 1 base and V by 4 bases; bases with no gene match: 4. The table lists this clone with a count of one. Its antigen remains unknown. Data came from immunoSEQ multiplex PCR; TCRdb stores just in-frame clones and leaves some out. The sample has roughly 120,000 clones; more than 90% are singletons. The source was unstimulated CD4+ T cells sorted from spleen or lymph node cells, collected before transplant. The receptor was derived from a human donor who was the organ donor for an intestinal transplant. V gene TRBV5-1 combines with J gene TRBJ2-5, with TRBD2 identical over 7 bases. CDR3 sequence: CASSAWTSQETQYF. Here the CDR3 DNA reads TGCGCCAGCAGCGCGTGGACTAGCCAAGAGACCCAGTACTTC.